This T cell receptor (beta chain) was sequenced for a study of cytomegalovirus exposure and HLA in healthy donors. The wider study: There were more than 350 genotyped donors. Of these, roughly 84% fell in the genetic ancestry cluster associated with self-reported Caucasian donors. Findings and caveats of the study: Likely technical artifact: a cluster of highly shared sequence variants.

Comment on this clone: Its cognate antigen is unknown.

60 Vbeta and 13 Jbeta primers were used in PCR. Here immunoSEQ multiplex PCR was the method, and the copy in TCRdb shows in-frame clones only, minus some. The table records approximately 120,000 clones, around 80% of them present only once. The sequence derives from a woman aged 55-69 years in good health and CMV-seropositive. Sequencing used PBMCs.

This CDR3 reads CASSIAQTNYGYTF. The CDR3 bases are TGTGCCAGTAGTATAGCACAGACTAACTATGGCTACACCTTC. V usage is TRBV19 and J usage is TRBJ1-2; unclear D gene. Germline CDR1 and CDR2: LNHDA and SQIVND (reference sequence). This CDR3 region has 14 residues. Trimming cost V 1 base and J 0 bases, with 6 bases left between them.